This passage covers 18 T cell receptor beta chains from one sample sequenced in a study of cytomegalovirus exposure and HLA in healthy donors. The PCR ran on 60 Vbeta and 13 Jbeta primers. Libraries were prepared by immunoSEQ multiplex PCR; TCRdb keeps only in-frame clonotypes and omits some of them. Its table records 150,000 to 200,000 clones. Specimen: PBMCs. Every receptor here comes from a man aged 25-40 years in good health and CMV-seronegative.

This chain connects TRBV4-3 to TRBJ2-1; maybe TRBD1 (5 bases). This CDR3 comprises 12 residues. Germline CDR1 reads LGHNA; CDR2 reads YSLEER. The V end was cut by 1 base, the J end by 8 bases, with 6 bases between. The CDR3 here is CASSQAGYEQFF. CDR3 DNA: TGCGCCAGCAGCCAAGCAGGGTATGAGCAGTTCTTC.

V and J are TRBV5-5 and TRBJ2-7; D uncertain. Trimming stripped 4 bases from V and 7 bases from J, with 15 bases between. CDR1 and CDR2 (germline): SGHKS, YYEKEE (reference sequence). CDR3 length equals 13 residues. The CDR3 sequence: CASSKHSEVEQYF. Here the CDR3 DNA reads TGTGCCAGCAGCAAACATTCAGAGGTAGAGCAGTACTTC.

This rearrangement joins TRBV5-4 to TRBJ2-6; 8 nucleotides agree with TRBD1. The CDR3 consists of 15 residues. With 7 bases clipped from V and 0 bases from J, the junction kept 3 bases outside the gene matches. Germline V gene lookup returns CDR1 SGHNT and CDR2 YYREEE (reference sequence). This CDR3 is CASGDRGSGANVLTF. DNA of the CDR3: TGTGCCAGCGGAGACAGGGGCTCTGGGGCCAACGTCCTGACTTTC.

The chain couples TRBV7-9 to TRBJ2-1, with TRBD2 identical over 12 bases. Germline assignment: CDR1 SEHNR and CDR2 FQNEAQ (reference sequence). The CDR3 spans 13 residues. The V gene end was trimmed by 5 bases and the J gene end by 16 bases; junction bases not matched to a gene: 9. The CDR3 loop is CASSPWSSGRGFF. The CDR3 DNA sequence: TGTGCCAGCAGCCCGTGGTCTAGCGGGAGGGGATTCTTC.

The V gene is TRBV27, the J gene TRBJ2-5; a weak D match, TRBD2 (5 bases). Germline CDR1 reads MNHEY; CDR2 reads SMNVEV (reference sequence). The ends were cut back, 5 bases at V and 5 bases at J, with 9 bases in the middle. The CDR3 length is 12 residues. Here the CDR3 reads CASSPPGETQYF. DNA for the CDR3: TGTGCCAGCAGTCCACCGGGGGAGACCCAGTACTTC.

This chain links TRBV9 with TRBJ1-4; 11 bases fit TRBD1. Losses at the gene ends were 0 bases for V and 6 bases for J; bases not matched to a gene: 1. CDR3 size: 15 residues. Looked up from germline, CDR1 is SGDLS and CDR2 is YYNGEE. As DNA, the CDR3 is TGTGCCAGCAGCGTAGGGACAGGGGGCTATGAAAAACTGTTTTTT. It is translated as CASSVGTGGYEKLFF.

The genes are TRBV11-2 and TRBJ2-5; D is possibly TRBD1 (6 bases). Germline CDR1 and CDR2: SGHAT and FQNNGV. Trimming took 7 bases from V and 0 from J, leaving 9 bases between them. This CDR3 contains 13 residues. In DNA form, the CDR3 reads TGTGCCAGCACAGGACAGTACCAAGAGACCCAGTACTTC. This gives the protein CASTGQYQETQYF.

This chain uses TRBV6-5 with TRBJ1-5; D unclear. The CDR3 is made up of 12 amino acids. Germline values: CDR1 MNHEY, CDR2 SVGAGI. Trimming stripped 5 bases from V and 8 bases from J, with 10 bases between. DNA for the CDR3: TGTGCCAGCAGTAAAGTCGGGGAGCCCCAGCATTTT. This gives the protein CASSKVGEPQHF.

This rearrangement joins TRBV6-5 to TRBJ1-2, with a tentative D call TRBD1 (5 bases). Looked up from germline, CDR1 is MNHEY and CDR2 is SVGAGI. The CDR3 contains 14 residues. V lost 5 bases to trimming and J lost 5 bases, with 15 bases between them. The CDR3 spells CASSTGGKGYGYTF. The DNA of the CDR3 is TGTGCCAGCAGTACGGGGGGGAAAGGATATGGCTACACCTTC.

This rearrangement joins TRBV5-1 to TRBJ2-1; D gene ambiguous. The germline CDR1 and CDR2 sequences are SGHRS and YFSETQ. Trimming stripped 0 bases from V and 0 bases from J, with 10 bases between. CDR3 size: 16 residues. The CDR3 DNA sequence: TGCGCCAGCAGCTTGGTTCCGGTAAGCTCCTACAATGAGCAGTTCTTC. Amino acid sequence: CASSLVPVSSYNEQFF.

The rearrangement joins TRBV4-1 to TRBJ2-7; 7 positions match TRBD2. The V and J ends lost 0 bases and 4 bases, in that order; junction bases with no gene match: 18. This CDR3 spans 19 amino acids. CDR1 is MGHRA, CDR2 YSYEKL, per germline. The CDR3 DNA is TGCGCCAGCAGCCAAGATCGGCTTGCGGGGGAGTCGGTGTCTTACGAGCAGTACTTC. This translates into CASSQDRLAGESVSYEQYF.

This sequence joins TRBV4-3 and TRBJ2-2; D perhaps matches TRBD1 (7 bases). The V gene's germline CDR1 is LGHNA and CDR2 YSLEER. The ends were cut back, 1 base at V and 7 bases at J, with 13 bases in the middle. CDR3 length equals 15 residues. The CDR3 sequence: CASSQAGGSIGELFF. The CDR3 DNA reads as TGCGCCAGCAGCCAAGCAGGGGGGAGTATCGGGGAGCTGTTTTTT.

A note on this clone: At one boundary the junction diverges from the germline segment, which might be a read error. V usage is TRBV5-1 and J usage is TRBJ1-2; D is undetermined. Germline V gene sequence: CDR1 SGHRS, CDR2 YFSETQ. CDR3 length equals 15 residues. The DNA for the CDR3 is TGCGCCAGCAGCTTGGAAGGAACGGAATACTATGGCTACGCCTTC. It specifies CASSLEGTEYYGYAF.

The genes are TRBV10-2 and TRBJ1-1; TRBD1 agrees at 7 bases. The CDR3 loop spans 16 amino acids. The germline V gene has CDR1 WSHSY and CDR2 SAAADI. V trimming: 6 bases; J trimming: 5 bases; junction bases outside the gene matches: 15. The DNA for the CDR3 is TGCGCCAGCAGCCACGATTCCAAGACAGGGATAACTGAAGCTTTCTTT. Translation: CASSHDSKTGITEAFF.

V and J are TRBV5-6 and TRBJ1-1; the match to TRBD1 covers 8 bases. Trimming removed 4 bases from V and 8 bases from J; junction bases left unmatched: 16. Germline assignment: CDR1 SGHDT and CDR2 YYEEEE. There are 16 residues in the CDR3. DNA for the CDR3: TGTGCCAGCAGCGCAACCGGGACAGGTCTTTTCGAGGAAGCTTTCTTT. Its translation is CASSATGTGLFEEAFF.

The gene calls are TRBV9 and TRBJ2-2; D is uncertain. There are 13 residues in the CDR3. Per germline, CDR1 SGDLS and CDR2 YYNGEE. V lost 3 bases and J lost 3, with 6 bases in between. DNA for the CDR3: TGTGCCAGCAGCGCCCAGTACACCGGGGAGCTGTTTTTT. This codes for CASSAQYTGELFF.

J is TRBJ2-5 and V is TRBV28; 8 bases map to TRBD2. Germline CDR1 reads MDHEN; CDR2 reads SYDVKM. The CDR3 runs 17 residues. Unmatched junction bases numbered 17, after V lost 6 bases and J lost 5 bases. As DNA, the CDR3 is TGTGCCAGCAGCCCTATTCCACTGGCGGGAGGCGGGGAGACCCAGTACTTC. It yields the protein CASSPIPLAGGGETQYF.

The chain is built from TRBV28 and TRBJ2-1, with TRBD1 as a possible D gene (6 bases). The CDR3 extends over 15 amino acids. Trimming pared 6 bases from V and 6 bases from J, leaving 18 bases between. The germline gives CDR1 MDHEN, CDR2 SYDVKM. CDR3 in DNA: TGTGCCAGCAGCCCAGGGGATTGGACAATCAATGAGCAGTTCTTC. Amino acid sequence: CASSPGDWTINEQFF.